A single sample is the source of the 12 T cell receptor beta chains below, sequenced in a study of T-cell reconstitution after alpha-beta-depleted transplantation in children. A library of TCRbeta sequences, prepared with unique molecular identifiers, was generated. One entry per CDR3 protein results from TCRdb running MiXCR on the PCR reads. The sample has approximately 430,000 distinct CDR3 sequences, about a sixth seen once; the top ten hold roughly 29%. Sample: PBMCs, mostly from graft donor cells, taken 360 days after TCRalphabeta/CD19-depleted stem cell transplant. Receptors originate from a boy younger than two who had a stem cell transplant for Wiskott-Aldrich syndrome, so the T cells may come from the graft donor.

The J gene is TRBJ2-5, the V gene TRBV2, with TRBD2 identical over 7 bases. The length of the CDR3 is 11 residues. Per the germline V gene, CDR1 is SNHLY and CDR2 is FYNNEI. V shed 3 bases, J shed 10 bases, and the junction held 2 bases outside the gene matches. The CDR3 sequence: CASSESGIQYF. In DNA, the CDR3 is TGTGCCAGCAGTGAGAGCGGGATCCAGTACTTC.

This chain joins TRBV29-1 and TRBJ1-3, with TRBD1 as a possible D gene (6 bases). This CDR3 contains 14 residues. Per the germline V gene, CDR1 is SQVTM and CDR2 is ANQGSEA. The V end was cut by 4 bases, the J end by 0 bases, with 10 bases between. The CDR3, as DNA: TGCAGCGTTGCAGGGGTCAGCTCTGGAAACACCATATATTTT. It yields the protein CSVAGVSSGNTIYF.

The gene calls are TRBV4-2 and TRBJ2-3; D not certain. The V end lost 1 base, the J end lost 10 bases, and 12 bases lay between the germline ends. Germline V gene lookup returns CDR1 LGHNA and CDR2 YNFKEQ. The CDR3 has 13 amino acids. The CDR3 spells CASSQAARNAQYF. Here the CDR3 DNA reads TGTGCCAGCAGCCAAGCCGCGAGAAATGCGCAGTATTTT.

A few counts support this clonotype. The chain couples TRBV6-2 or TRBV6-3 to TRBJ2-1; D might be TRBD1 (5 bases). V was clipped by 6 bases and J by 1 base, with 16 bases between them. The CDR3 sequence is 16 residues long. Germline lookup yields CDR1 MNHEY and CDR2 SVGEGT. In nucleotides, the CDR3 is TGTGCCAGCAGAGAAAAGCAGGGTCCTTCCTACAATGAGCAGTTCTTC. This codes for CASREKQGPSYNEQFF.

V usage is TRBV27 and J usage is TRBJ2-7, with 7 bases identical to TRBD1. Germline lookup yields CDR1 MNHEY and CDR2 SMNVEV (reference sequence). CDR3 size: 15 residues. The junction had 7 bases not matched to a gene; V was cut back by 0 bases and J by 5 bases. In DNA form, the CDR3 reads TGTGCCAGCAGTTTATCGGTGATCAGGGGGAACGAGCAGTACTTC. Translated, it gives CASSLSVIRGNEQYF.

This clonotype turned up a few times. The genes are TRBV10-3 and TRBJ1-5; 7 nucleotides align to TRBD1. This CDR3 region has 16 residues. Germline-derived CDR1 and CDR2 are ENHRY and SYGVKD. J was trimmed by 2 bases and V by 1 base; bases with no gene match: 5. CDR3 in DNA: TGTGCCATCAGTGAGTTGTGGCAGGGGGGCAATCAGCCCCAGCATTTT. This translates into CAISELWQGGNQPQHF.

The genes are TRBV4-3 and TRBJ2-5; D is possibly TRBD1 (6 bases). V was pared by 1 base and J by 5 bases, with 14 bases between. Germline V gene sequence: CDR1 LGHNA, CDR2 YSLEER. The CDR3 extends over 15 amino acids. The CDR3 region has the DNA TGCGCCAGCAGCCAAGTTGGGACAACCGTGGAGACCCAGTACTTC. Translated, it gives CASSQVGTTVETQYF.

A word on this clonotype: The germline gene is not matched at one end of the junction; a read error may be the cause. This rearrangement joins TRBV15 to TRBJ2-3; D is ambiguous. Germline V CDR1 and CDR2: LNHNV, YYDKDF (reference sequence). The length of the CDR3 is 13 residues. CDR3 in amino acids: CASSREFSDTQYF. Written as DNA, the CDR3 is TGTGCCTCCAGCAGAGAATTTTCAGATACGCAGTATTTT.

This chain joins TRBV29-1 and TRBJ2-7, with 9 bases that match TRBD2. The germline CDR1 and CDR2 sequences are SQVTM and ANQGSEA. The CDR3 has 12 amino acids. The J segment lost 0 bases and the V segment lost 7 bases, leaving 1 base of the junction unmatched. CDR3 in amino acids: CSASGISYEQYF. The CDR3 nucleotides are TGCAGCGCTAGCGGGATCTCCTACGAGCAGTACTTC.

The chain carries TRBV12-3 or TRBV12-4 and TRBJ2-1; D unclear. The CDR3 is made up of 14 amino acids. Trimming removed 6 bases at V and 5 bases at J, with 14 bases between. The CDR3 loop reads CASSRFLPHNEQFF. The CDR3 bases are TGTGCCAGCAGCCGATTCCTCCCACACAATGAGCAGTTCTTC.

CDR3 DNA sequence: TGTGCCAGCAGCTTAGGGAGGACTAGCGGTCCTCAAGAGACCCAGTACTTC. Encoded protein: CASSLGRTSGPQETQYF. V is TRBV7-9 and J is TRBJ2-5; 10 positions agree with TRBD2. Germline CDR1 and CDR2: SEHNR and FQNEAQ (reference sequence). With V trimmed by 1 base and J by 2 bases, 7 bases remained unmatched. The CDR3 consists of 17 residues. Drawing the rest from reference TRBV7-9 and TRBJ2-5, the complete variable domain is DTGVSQNPRHKITKRGQNVTFRCDPISEHNRLYWYRQTLGQGPEFLTYFQNEAQLEKSRLLSDRFSAERPKGSFSTLEIQRTEQGDSAMYLCASSLGRTSGPQETQYFGPGTRLLVL.

This clonotype ranks as medium-sized. This chain links TRBV20-1 with TRBJ2-7; D perhaps matches TRBD2 (5 bases). The germline V gene has CDR1 DFQATT and CDR2 SNEGSKA (reference sequence). This CDR3 is 15 amino acids long. V lost 3 bases and J lost 0, with 15 bases in between. CDR3 sequence reads: CSARSREWSSYEQYF. The CDR3, as DNA: TGCAGTGCTAGGTCTAGGGAGTGGAGCTCCTACGAGCAGTACTTC.